One sample yielded the 19 T cell receptor beta chains listed below, sequenced in a study of shared clonotypes between healthy human individuals. Naivety among CD8 cells was defined by CD45RO negativity and positive CCR7 selection, thereby excluding terminally differentiated effector memory CD45RA+ cells. Sequencing was performed with immunoSEQ multiplex PCR; in TCRdb, only in-frame clones are kept and a portion is missing. There are roughly 2.1 million clones in the sample; approximately 94% occur only once, and approximately 1.7% lies in the top ten. Sequenced input: naive CD8+ T cells from PBMCs. The receptors were gathered from a man in his late teens or twenties in good health. Some clones in this sample may be carry-over from other donors' samples.

The chain combines TRBV29-1 with TRBJ1-2; D is ambiguous. The germline V and J ends were trimmed by 3 bases and 4 bases, with 15 bases remaining between them. The CDR3 consists of 14 residues. CDR1 is SQVTM, CDR2 ANQGSEA, per germline. The CDR3 is CSVEYARPSYGYTF. For the CDR3, the DNA is TGCAGCGTTGAGTATGCGCGACCCAGCTATGGCTACACCTTC.

Only one count was recorded for this clone. The chain employs TRBV4-3 and TRBJ2-7, with D possibly being TRBD2 (6 bases). Germline CDR1 is LGHNA and CDR2 is YSLEER. There are 16 residues in the CDR3. The V end was cut by 2 bases, the J end by 0 bases, with 14 bases between. For the CDR3, the DNA is TGCGCCAGCAGCCAATTTAGCGGACTGTTCTCCTACGAGCAGTACTTC. Translated, it gives CASSQFSGLFSYEQYF.

This chain links TRBV6-4 with TRBJ1-4; D gene uncertain. CDR1 MRHNA and CDR2 SNTAGT come from the germline V gene. This CDR3 contains 14 residues. V lost 10 bases to trimming and J lost 7 bases, with 19 bases between them. Written as DNA, the CDR3 is TGTGCCACTGGAAGGGAAACTGAAGGTGAAAAACTGTTTTTT. It encodes CATGRETEGEKLFF.

With respect to this clone: In the same sample, other DNA sequences code for this CDR3. The chain uses TRBV6-1 and TRBJ2-7, with unresolved D. V lost 6 bases, J lost 4 bases, and 4 bases lay in between. Germline CDR1 reads MNHNS; CDR2 reads SASEGT. This CDR3 contains 10 residues. CDR3 DNA: TGTGCCAGCAGGCAGTACGAGCAGTACTTC. It specifies CASRQYEQYF.

This chain joins TRBV7-9 and TRBJ2-1, with 7 bases identical to TRBD2. The CDR3 covers 13 residues. Trimming at V came to 3 bases and at J to 9 bases, leaving 5 bases not matched to a gene. From germline, CDR1 is SEHNR and CDR2 FQNEAQ (reference sequence). The CDR3 region is CASSFGGRAEQFF. As DNA, the CDR3 is TGTGCCAGCAGCTTCGGGGGGAGGGCTGAGCAGTTCTTC.

V and J are TRBV30 and TRBJ1-1, with 12 bases fitting TRBD1. V trimming: 8 bases; J trimming: 4 bases; junction bases outside the gene matches: 8. Germline CDR1 reads GTSNPN; CDR2 reads SVGIG (reference sequence). The length of the CDR3 is 14 residues. Here the CDR3 DNA reads TGTGCCCTCGGGACAGGGGGCCGAGTCACTGAAGCTTTCTTT. It is translated as CALGTGGRVTEAFF.

V and J are TRBV10-3 and TRBJ2-7, with D unresolved. The CDR3 sequence is 15 residues long. V was cut by 3 bases and J by 7 bases, with 19 bases left in between. The germline gives CDR1 ENHRY, CDR2 SYGVKD. This chain's CDR3 is CAISDQVGITGEQYF. As DNA, the CDR3 is TGTGCCATCAGTGACCAGGTGGGGATAACCGGGGAGCAGTACTTC.

The CDR3 here is CASSYRGGGAQETQYF. Here the CDR3 DNA reads TGTGCCAGCAGTTACAGGGGGGGAGGCGCGCAAGAGACCCAGTACTTC. The chain joins TRBV6-6 to TRBJ2-5; perhaps TRBD2 as D (7 bases). With 2 bases removed from V and 2 bases from J, the gap between germline ends came to 15 bases. CDR3 size: 16 residues. Germline V gene lookup returns CDR1 MNHNY and CDR2 SVGAGI (reference sequence).

V usage is TRBV10-2 and J usage is TRBJ2-1; 8 bases align to TRBD1. V lost 6 bases to trimming and J lost 9 bases; unmatched junction nucleotides: 13. Germline values: CDR1 WSHSY, CDR2 SAAADI. The length of the CDR3 is 15 residues. CDR3 nucleotides: TGCGCCAGCAGGCCAAAACCCAGGGGGCATGGTGAGCAGTTCTTC. The encoded protein is CASRPKPRGHGEQFF.

This chain uses TRBV5-1 with TRBJ1-1; 8 nucleotides align to TRBD1. Looked up from germline, CDR1 is SGHRS and CDR2 is YFSETQ. After removal of 0 bases from V and 4 bases from J, the junction contained 5 bases not matched to a gene. This CDR3 is 15 amino acids long. The CDR3 DNA is TGCGCCAGCAGCTTGGCCCAGGGGGCTGGCACTGAAGCTTTCTTT. This codes for CASSLAQGAGTEAFF.

The chain has TRBV25-1 and TRBJ2-7; the match to TRBD1 covers 8 bases. The junction had 3 bases not matched to a gene; V was cut back by 6 bases and J by 5 bases. The germline V gene has CDR1 MGHDK and CDR2 SYGVNS. The CDR3 runs 12 residues. The chain's CDR3 is CASRQGGHEQYF. The CDR3 DNA sequence: TGTGCCAGCAGACAGGGGGGCCACGAGCAGTACTTC.

This clone was seen a single time. The V and J genes are TRBV7-9 and TRBJ2-1, with D possibly being TRBD1 (5 bases). Germline CDR1 SEHNR, CDR2 FQNEAQ (reference sequence). This CDR3 has 14 amino acids. Trimming removed 2 bases at V and 8 bases at J, with 13 bases between. CDR3: CASSLSARVDEQFF. The DNA of the CDR3 is TGTGCCAGCAGCTTAAGTGCCAGGGTGGATGAGCAGTTCTTC.

The chain carries TRBV4-2 and TRBJ2-7, with D unresolved. CDR1 and CDR2 from the germline V gene are LGHNA and YNFKEQ. This CDR3 spans 14 amino acids. V was clipped by 4 bases and J by 2 bases, with 12 bases between them. The CDR3 DNA is TGTGCCAGCAGCCTCGACTTGAATACCTACGAGCAGTACTTC. It codes for CASSLDLNTYEQYF.

This sequence joins TRBV9 and TRBJ2-3, with 7 nucleotides matching TRBD1. The CDR3 is 14 residues long. Per germline, CDR1 SGDLS and CDR2 YYNGEE. V trimming: 3 bases; J trimming: 3 bases; junction bases outside the gene matches: 4. The CDR3 region has the DNA TGTGCCAGCAGCGCCAGACAGGGTACAGATACGCAGTATTTT. This codes for CASSARQGTDTQYF.

The chain uses TRBV27 and TRBJ1-4, with D hard to call. Germline V lookup: CDR1 MNHEY, CDR2 SMNVEV (reference sequence). V was trimmed by 2 bases and J by 8 bases, leaving 12 bases between them. This CDR3 has 14 residues. The CDR3 loop reads CASSLQAPGEKLFF. In DNA, the CDR3 is TGTGCCAGCAGTTTACAGGCGCCGGGGGAAAAACTGTTTTTT.

The V gene is TRBV2, the J gene TRBJ1-5; no reliable D call. This CDR3 contains 13 residues. Germline CDR1 and CDR2: SNHLY and FYNNEI. Trimming removed 4 bases at V and 8 bases at J, with 12 bases between. DNA of the CDR3: TGTGCCAGCAGTGTGTTAGGGCCGGAGCCCCAGCATTTT. This encodes CASSVLGPEPQHF.

The chain uses TRBV5-4 and TRBJ2-7, with 8 bases fitting TRBD1. Trimming took 0 bases from V and 3 from J; bases not matched to a gene: 8. There are 16 residues in the CDR3. Germline-derived CDR1 and CDR2 are SGHNT and YYREEE (reference sequence). The CDR3: CASSLGDRGRNYEQYF. CDR3 DNA sequence: TGTGCCAGCAGCTTGGGCGACAGGGGTAGGAACTACGAGCAGTACTTC.

The V and J genes are TRBV27 and TRBJ2-7; a weak D match, TRBD1 (5 bases). The germline gives CDR1 MNHEY, CDR2 SMNVEV (reference sequence). The CDR3 covers 13 residues. The V gene lost 6 bases and the J gene lost 4 bases, with 13 bases spanning the gap. The CDR3 sequence is CASRRQGWYEQYF. CDR3 sequence (DNA): TGTGCCAGCAGGAGGCAGGGTTGGTACGAGCAGTACTTC.

The V call is TRBV29-1, the J call TRBJ1-2; TRBD1 is a possible D gene (5 bases). This CDR3 comprises 15 residues. Trimming left V 7 bases short and J 0 bases short, with 18 bases between. Germline CDR1 and CDR2: SQVTM and ANQGSEA. The CDR3 region has the DNA TGCAGCGCTGCAACGCTTGACAGAGCTAACTATGGCTACACCTTC. Its protein product is CSAATLDRANYGYTF.